This note documents a single TCR beta chain sequence. Germline loops: CDR1 LNHDA, CDR2 SQIVND (reference sequence). The V and J ends lost 3 bases and 7 bases respectively, with 18 bases between them. This CDR3 is 16 amino acids long. Libraries were prepared by immunoSEQ multiplex PCR; TCRdb keeps only in-frame clonotypes and omits some of them. The table records approximately 330,000 clones, roughly 90% of them present only once. The record originates from a study of blood T cell repertoires in COVID-19. Source material: peripheral blood. The genes are TRBV19 and TRBJ2-2; D call uncertain. The sequence came from a woman between 45 and 65 years old with active or convalescent COVID-19. CDR3 nucleotides: TGTGCCAGTAGTATCCCCCCGCCCACACGCGGCGGGGAGCTGTTTTTT. This translates into CASSIPPPTRGGELFF.